Listed here are 19 T cell receptor beta chains from one sample, sequenced in a study of T cells in Graves' hyperthyroidism and ophthalmopathy. What was amplified from RNA transcripts were TCR beta CDR3 regions. HTBI primers were employed in a first-round RT-PCR of the TCR CDR3. MiXCR, applied by TCRdb to the multiplex PCR reads, yields one record per CDR3 protein. The sample records 300,000 to 450,000 distinct CDR3 sequences, approximately 14% being singletons. The specimen sequenced was blood. These TCRs come from a woman in her thirties with Graves' ophthalmopathy.

A note on this clonotype: A much larger clone differs by one base, so this may be a read error. The J gene is TRBJ1-1, the V gene TRBV7-9; D remains unclear. This CDR3 has 13 residues. V was clipped by 5 bases and J by 3 bases, with 10 bases between them. Germline CDR1 and CDR2: SEHNR and FQNEAQ (reference sequence). The CDR3 DNA is TGTGCCAGCAGCATCAAGATGGACACTGAAGCTTTCTTT. Protein sequence: CASSIKMDTEAFF.

In regard to this clonotype: The conserved phenylalanine or tryptophan normally closing the CDR3 is absent here, so this likely arose from a read error. The chain has TRBV5-1 and TRBJ1-5; TRBD1 aligns across 7 bases. CDR1 is SGHRS and CDR2 is YFSETQ in the germline V gene. V shed 4 bases and J 3 bases; nucleotides not matched to a gene: 4. The CDR3 is 14 amino acids. The CDR3 is CASSPTGDNQPQHS. DNA for the CDR3: TGCGCCAGCAGCCCCACAGGGGACAATCAGCCCCAGCATTCT.

The rearrangement uses TRBV6-1 and TRBJ2-5; possibly TRBD2 for D (7 bases). This CDR3 spans 13 amino acids. Trimming shortened V by 7 bases and J by 6 bases, and 15 bases separated the two germline ends. Germline V gives CDR1 MNHNS, CDR2 SASEGT. The CDR3 spells CASMGGLGKTQYF. Here the CDR3 DNA reads TGTGCCAGCATGGGGGGGCTGGGGAAGACCCAGTACTTC.

This clonotype was seen many times. The chain joins TRBV28 to TRBJ1-1; D is unclear. The length of the CDR3 is 13 residues. Germline lookup yields CDR1 MDHEN and CDR2 SYDVKM. V dropped 7 bases and J dropped 5 bases, with 14 bases sitting between them. The CDR3 is CASTQTIGTEAFF. The CDR3 DNA sequence: TGTGCCAGCACCCAGACAATAGGAACTGAAGCTTTCTTT.

About this clonotype itself: A much larger clone differs by one base, so this may be a read error. The J gene is TRBJ1-6, the V gene TRBV7-3, with D perhaps TRBD1 (5 bases). V gave up 4 bases and J gave up 8 bases, with 24 bases separating them. The CDR3 spans 18 residues. The germline V gene has CDR1 SGHTA and CDR2 FQGTGA. CDR3 in amino acids: CASSSSGKGRGKDSPLHF. In DNA, the CDR3 is TGTGCCAGCAGCTCCTCCGGGAAAGGGAGGGGTAAAGATTCACCCCTCCACTTT.

This clonotype was counted between two and nine times. This chain uses TRBV15 with TRBJ1-6, with D hard to call. Germline-derived CDR1 and CDR2 are LNHNV and YYDKDF (reference sequence). This CDR3 is 13 amino acids long. With 0 bases removed from V and 13 bases from J, the gap between germline ends came to 10 bases. For the CDR3, the DNA is TGTGCCACCAGCAGAGATCATACGGATCCCCTCCACTTT. Translated, it gives CATSRDHTDPLHF.

With respect to this clonotype: The junction departs from the called germline gene at one end, perhaps through a read error. The genes are TRBV7-2 and TRBJ2-5; 13 bases agree with TRBD2. The CDR3 length is 18 residues. CDR1 is SGHTA and CDR2 is FQGNSA in the germline V gene. DNA for the CDR3: TGTGCCAGCAGCTTATCTCTGGGACTAGCGGGGAAAAAAGAGGCCCAGTACTTC. This encodes CASSLSLGLAGKKEAQYF.

This clonotype was observed at least ten times. The chain joins TRBV9 to TRBJ2-5, with 7 bases that match TRBD1. Germline loops: CDR1 SGDLS, CDR2 YYNGEE. This CDR3 has 15 amino acids. With V trimmed by 0 bases and J by 2 bases, 4 bases remained unmatched. The CDR3 here is CASSVEGGLQETQYF. CDR3 in DNA: TGTGCCAGCAGCGTAGAAGGGGGCTTACAAGAGACCCAGTACTTC.

This clonotype was found many times. V and J are TRBV9 and TRBJ2-5, with D tentatively TRBD1 (6 bases). The germline V gene has CDR1 SGDLS and CDR2 YYNGEE. The CDR3 spans 13 residues. Trimming shortened V by 3 bases and J by 5 bases, and 11 bases separated the two germline ends. CDR3 DNA: TGTGCCAGCAGCGCGACAGGTACGGAGACCCAGTACTTC. This translates into CASSATGTETQYF.

This clonotype occurred a few times. The gene calls are TRBV20-1 and TRBJ2-7; 7 nucleotides line up with TRBD1. Germline V CDR1 and CDR2: DFQATT, SNEGSKA (reference sequence). V lost 5 bases and J lost 3; bases outside the gene matches: 1. The CDR3 has 11 residues. The CDR3 region has the DNA TGCAGTGCTCCAGGGGGCTACGAGCAGTACTTC. It codes for CSAPGGYEQYF.

With regard to this clonotype: A much larger clone differs from this one at a single base, so this may be a read error. This chain connects TRBV3-1 to TRBJ2-4, with D unresolved. Trimming left V 3 bases short and J 8 bases short, with 8 bases between. Germline CDR1 LGHDT, CDR2 YNNKEL (reference sequence). This CDR3 comprises 12 residues. CDR3: CASSQGWDIQYF. In DNA form, the CDR3 reads TGTGCCAGCAGCCAGGGGTGGGACATTCAGTACTTC.

The genes are TRBV7-9 and TRBJ2-5; D may be TRBD2 (6 bases). The CDR3 sequence is 15 residues long. V lost 5 bases to trimming and J lost 5 bases, with 18 bases between them. Germline CDR1 SEHNR, CDR2 FQNEAQ (reference sequence). The CDR3 loop is CASSPGEDIAETQYF. CDR3 sequence (DNA): TGTGCCAGCAGCCCCGGGGAGGATATCGCGGAGACCCAGTACTTC.

This clonotype was seen at least ten times. The rearrangement joins TRBV28 to TRBJ2-3; D unclear. Germline V gene data show CDR1 as MDHEN and CDR2 as SYDVKM. Trimming pared 4 bases from V and 4 bases from J, leaving 6 bases between. The CDR3 spans 12 residues. In nucleotides, the CDR3 is TGTGCCAGCAGTTCTAGACCAGATACGCAGTATTTT. Translating it yields CASSSRPDTQYF.

This clonotype was detected many times. This rearrangement joins TRBV29-1 to TRBJ2-2; TRBD2 matches 9 bases. This CDR3 comprises 15 residues. Germline values: CDR1 SQVTM, CDR2 ANQGSEA. Losses at the gene ends were 7 bases for V and 7 bases for J; bases not matched to a gene: 13. DNA for the CDR3: TGCAGCGCGGAAGCGGGGGGCTCGGTCAGCGGGGAGCTGTTTTTT. It is translated as CSAEAGGSVSGELFF.

The chain combines TRBV19 with TRBJ2-2, with TRBD2 matching 10 bases. J gave up 6 bases and V 8 bases, and 9 bases lay outside the gene matches. CDR1 and CDR2 (germline): LNHDA, SQIVND (reference sequence). CDR3 size: 15 residues. The CDR3 DNA reads TGTGCCAGTTGTGAACTAGCGGGGTATTCCGGGGAGCTGTTTTTT. Its translation: CASCELAGYSGELFF.

The sample holds a few counts of this clonotype. V is TRBV29-1 and J is TRBJ1-1, with a possible D match to TRBD1 (6 bases). Trimming took 0 bases from V and 9 from J, leaving 17 bases between them. CDR1 is SQVTM and CDR2 is ANQGSEA in the germline V gene. The CDR3 spans 14 residues. This chain's CDR3 is CSVEDLGGPMKAFF. The CDR3 DNA is TGCAGCGTTGAAGATTTAGGGGGGCCTATGAAAGCTTTCTTT.

In its sample, this clonotype was seen many times. The rearrangement links TRBV9 to TRBJ1-2, with TRBD1 matching over 8 bases. Germline V gives CDR1 SGDLS, CDR2 YYNGEE. The CDR3 extends over 15 amino acids. V trimming: 3 bases; J trimming: 4 bases; junction bases outside the gene matches: 8. This chain's CDR3 is CASSGAPGGGYGYTF. In DNA, the CDR3 is TGTGCCAGCAGCGGCGCCCCAGGGGGCGGCTATGGCTACACCTTC.

At least ten counts were recorded for this clonotype. V usage is TRBV9 and J usage is TRBJ2-7; D gene unclear. The germline V gene has CDR1 SGDLS and CDR2 YYNGEE. This CDR3 contains 14 residues. The V and J ends lost 8 bases and 2 bases respectively, with 17 bases between them. The CDR3 here is CASSLGITPYEQYF. The CDR3, as DNA: TGTGCCAGTTCGTTGGGGATAACCCCCTACGAGCAGTACTTC.

Remarks on this clonotype: A clone one base away is much larger, so this may be a read error. V and J are TRBV30 and TRBJ2-7; D call uncertain. With 2 bases removed from V and 1 base from J, the gap between germline ends came to 6 bases. The CDR3 is 12 residues long. Germline lookup yields CDR1 GTSNPN and CDR2 SVGIG (reference sequence). The CDR3 DNA reads TGTGCCTGGAGTCCCCGTTCCTACGAGCAGTACTTC. The encoded protein is CAWSPRSYEQYF.